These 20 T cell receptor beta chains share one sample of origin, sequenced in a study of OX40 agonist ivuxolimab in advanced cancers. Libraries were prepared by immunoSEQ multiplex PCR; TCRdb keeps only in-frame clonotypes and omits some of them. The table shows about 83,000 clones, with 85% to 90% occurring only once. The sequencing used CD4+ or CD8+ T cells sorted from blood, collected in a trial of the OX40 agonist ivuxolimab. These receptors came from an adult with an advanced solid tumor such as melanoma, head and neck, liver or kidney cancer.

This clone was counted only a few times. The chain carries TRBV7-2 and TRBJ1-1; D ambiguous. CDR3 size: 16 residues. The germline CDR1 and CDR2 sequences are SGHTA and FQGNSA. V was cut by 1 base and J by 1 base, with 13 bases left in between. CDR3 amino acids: CASSLEVGRPNTEAFF. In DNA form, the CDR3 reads TGTGCCAGCAGCTTAGAGGTTGGCAGACCGAACACTGAAGCTTTCTTT. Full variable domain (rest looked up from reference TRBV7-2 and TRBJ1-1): GAGVSQSPSNKVTEKGKDVELRCDPISGHTALYWYRQSLGQGLEFLIYFQGNSAPDKSGLPSDRFSAERTGGSVSTLTIQRTQQEDSAVYLCASSLEVGRPNTEAFFGQGTRLTVV.

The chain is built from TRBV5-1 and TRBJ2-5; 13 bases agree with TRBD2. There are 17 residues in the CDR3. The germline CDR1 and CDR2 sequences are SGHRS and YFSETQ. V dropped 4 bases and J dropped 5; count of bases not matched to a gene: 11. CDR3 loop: CASSPGLAGTKSETQYF. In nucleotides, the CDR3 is TGCGCCAGCAGCCCGGGACTAGCGGGGACCAAAAGCGAGACCCAGTACTTC.

The CDR3 DNA is TGTGCCAGCAGCTTAGACAGGGGGGCCTACGAGCAGTACTTC. It yields the protein CASSLDRGAYEQYF. The chain recombines TRBV7-2 with TRBJ2-7; TRBD1 matches 8 bases. The V segment lost 1 base and the J segment 2 bases; nucleotides outside the gene matches: 1. The CDR3 is made up of 14 amino acids. Germline V gene lookup returns CDR1 SGHTA and CDR2 FQGNSA.

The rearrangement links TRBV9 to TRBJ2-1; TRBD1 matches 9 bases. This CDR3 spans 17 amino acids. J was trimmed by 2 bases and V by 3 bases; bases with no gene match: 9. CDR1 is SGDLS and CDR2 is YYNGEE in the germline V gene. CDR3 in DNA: TGTGCCAGCAGCGAGGGGCCGGGACAGGGTACCTACAATGAGCAGTTCTTC. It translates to CASSEGPGQGTYNEQFF.

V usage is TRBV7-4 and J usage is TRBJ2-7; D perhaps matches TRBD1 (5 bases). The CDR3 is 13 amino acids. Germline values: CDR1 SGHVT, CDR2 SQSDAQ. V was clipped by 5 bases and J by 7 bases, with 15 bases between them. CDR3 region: CASSTIRESEQYF. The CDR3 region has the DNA TGTGCCAGCAGCACCATCAGGGAATCTGAGCAGTACTTC.

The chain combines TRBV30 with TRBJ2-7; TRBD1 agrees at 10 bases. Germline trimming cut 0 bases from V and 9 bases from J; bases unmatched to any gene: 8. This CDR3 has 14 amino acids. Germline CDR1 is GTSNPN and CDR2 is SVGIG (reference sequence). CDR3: CAWSVIDRGPGQYF. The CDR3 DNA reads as TGTGCCTGGAGTGTAATCGACAGGGGGCCTGGGCAGTACTTC.

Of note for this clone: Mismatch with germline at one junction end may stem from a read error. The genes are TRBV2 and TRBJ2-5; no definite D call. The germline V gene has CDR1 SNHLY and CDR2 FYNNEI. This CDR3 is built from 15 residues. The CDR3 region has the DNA TGTGCCAGCAGTGAGGAGAATACTCGCAAAGAGGCCCAGTACTTC. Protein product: CASSEENTRKEAQYF.

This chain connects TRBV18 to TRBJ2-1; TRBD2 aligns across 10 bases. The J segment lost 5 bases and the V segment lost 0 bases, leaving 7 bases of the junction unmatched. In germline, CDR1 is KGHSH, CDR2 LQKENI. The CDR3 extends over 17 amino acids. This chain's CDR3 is CASSPPGSGGYHNEQFF. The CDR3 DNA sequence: TGTGCCAGCTCACCACCGGGTAGCGGGGGGTACCACAATGAGCAGTTCTTC.

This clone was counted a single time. In DNA form, the CDR3 reads TGTGCCAGCAGTTTATGGCTACCAATGAACACTGAAGCTTTCTTT. This translates into CASSLWLPMNTEAFF. The V gene is TRBV28, the J gene TRBJ1-1; D is uncertain. In germline, CDR1 is MDHEN, CDR2 SYDVKM. Trimming took off 0 bases at V and 0 bases at J, with 8 bases between the two ends. The CDR3 loop spans 15 amino acids.

The CDR3 coding sequence is TGTGCCACCAGACAGGGATTAACTGAAGCTTTCTTT. Translation: CATRQGLTEAFF. The chain has TRBV10-3 and TRBJ1-1; TRBD1 matches at 7 bases. Germline CDR1 ENHRY, CDR2 SYGVKD. Unmatched junction bases numbered 7, after V lost 10 bases and J lost 5 bases. The CDR3 totals 12 residues.

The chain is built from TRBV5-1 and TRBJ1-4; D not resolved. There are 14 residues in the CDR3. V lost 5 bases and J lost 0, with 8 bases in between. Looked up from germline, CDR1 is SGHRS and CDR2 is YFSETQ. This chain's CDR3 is CASRPEATNEKLFF. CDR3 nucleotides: TGCGCCAGCAGACCCGAGGCAACTAATGAAAAACTGTTTTTT.

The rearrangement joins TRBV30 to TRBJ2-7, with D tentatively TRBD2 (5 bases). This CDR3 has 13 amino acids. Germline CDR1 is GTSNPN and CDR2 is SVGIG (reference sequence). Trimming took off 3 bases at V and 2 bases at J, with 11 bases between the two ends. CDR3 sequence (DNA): TGTGCCTGGAGCCCCGGGATCCCCTACGAGCAGTACTTC. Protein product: CAWSPGIPYEQYF.

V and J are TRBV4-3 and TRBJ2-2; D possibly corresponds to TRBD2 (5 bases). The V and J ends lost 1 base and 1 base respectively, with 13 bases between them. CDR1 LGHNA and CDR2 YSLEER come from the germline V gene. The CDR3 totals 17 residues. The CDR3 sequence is CASSQGSAGVNTGELFF. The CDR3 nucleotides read TGCGCCAGCAGCCAAGGATCTGCCGGGGTGAACACCGGGGAGCTGTTTTTT.

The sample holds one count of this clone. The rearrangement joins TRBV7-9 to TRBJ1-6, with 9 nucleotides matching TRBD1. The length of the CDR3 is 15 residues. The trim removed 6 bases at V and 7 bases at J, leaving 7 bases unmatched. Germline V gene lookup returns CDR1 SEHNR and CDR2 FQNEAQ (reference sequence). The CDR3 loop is CASRRTGDRNSPLHF. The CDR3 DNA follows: TGTGCCAGCAGGAGGACAGGGGATCGCAATTCACCCCTCCACTTT.

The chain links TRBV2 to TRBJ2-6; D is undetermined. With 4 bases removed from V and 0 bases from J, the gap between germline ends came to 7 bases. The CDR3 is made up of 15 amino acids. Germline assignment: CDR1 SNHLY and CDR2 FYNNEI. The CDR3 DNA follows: TGTGCCAGCAGTGCTGTTTCCTCTGGGGCCAACGTCCTGACTTTC. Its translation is CASSAVSSGANVLTF.

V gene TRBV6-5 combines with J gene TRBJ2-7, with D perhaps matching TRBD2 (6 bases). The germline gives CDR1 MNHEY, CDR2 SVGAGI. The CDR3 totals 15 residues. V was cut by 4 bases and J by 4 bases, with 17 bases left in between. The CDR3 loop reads CASSSFGGLGYEQYF. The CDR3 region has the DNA TGTGCCAGCAGTTCCTTTGGGGGGTTAGGGTACGAGCAGTACTTC.

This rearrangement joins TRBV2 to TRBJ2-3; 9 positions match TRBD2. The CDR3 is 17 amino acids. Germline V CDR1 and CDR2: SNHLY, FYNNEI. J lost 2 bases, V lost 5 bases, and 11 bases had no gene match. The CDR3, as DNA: TGTGCCAGCAGTTGGACTAGCGCTGACAAGTTCACAGATACGCAGTATTTT. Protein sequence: CASSWTSADKFTDTQYF. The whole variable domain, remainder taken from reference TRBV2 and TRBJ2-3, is EPEVTQTPSHQVTQMGQEVILRCVPISNHLYFYWYRQILGQKVEFLVSFYNNEISEKSEIFDDQFSVERPDGSNFTLKIRSTKLEDSAMYFCASSWTSADKFTDTQYFGPGTRLTVL.

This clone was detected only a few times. The CDR3 DNA reads as TGTGCCAGCAGCCCTGGGACTAGCGAAGACAATGAGCAGTTCTTC. Its protein product is CASSPGTSEDNEQFF. V gene TRBV4-2 combines with J gene TRBJ2-1, with 10 positions matching TRBD2. The CDR3 spans 15 residues. In germline, CDR1 is LGHNA, CDR2 YNFKEQ. The trim removed 4 bases at V and 5 bases at J, leaving 5 bases unmatched.

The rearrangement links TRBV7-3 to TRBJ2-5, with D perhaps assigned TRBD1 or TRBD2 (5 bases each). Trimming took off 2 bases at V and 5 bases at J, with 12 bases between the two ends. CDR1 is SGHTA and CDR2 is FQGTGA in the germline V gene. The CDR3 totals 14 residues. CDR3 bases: TGTGCCAGCAGCTTACAGGGCCGCGGGGAGACCCAGTACTTC. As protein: CASSLQGRGETQYF.

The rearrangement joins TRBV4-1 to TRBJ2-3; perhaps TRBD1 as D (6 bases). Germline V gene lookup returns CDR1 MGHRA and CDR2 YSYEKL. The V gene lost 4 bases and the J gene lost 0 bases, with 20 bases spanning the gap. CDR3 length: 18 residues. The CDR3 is CASSLEGSTGISTDTQYF. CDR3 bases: TGCGCCAGCAGCCTTGAGGGGTCGACAGGAATTAGCACAGATACGCAGTATTTT.